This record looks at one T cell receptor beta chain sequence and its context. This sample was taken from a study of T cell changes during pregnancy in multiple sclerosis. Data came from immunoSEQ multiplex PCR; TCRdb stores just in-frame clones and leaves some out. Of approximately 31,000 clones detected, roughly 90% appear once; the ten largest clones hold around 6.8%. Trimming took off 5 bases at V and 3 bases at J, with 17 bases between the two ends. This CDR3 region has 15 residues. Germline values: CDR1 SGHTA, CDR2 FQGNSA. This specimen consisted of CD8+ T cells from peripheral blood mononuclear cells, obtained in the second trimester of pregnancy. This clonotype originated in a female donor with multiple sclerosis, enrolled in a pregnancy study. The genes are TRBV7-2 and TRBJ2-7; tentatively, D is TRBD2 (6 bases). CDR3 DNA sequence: TGTGCCAGCAGCCCTTCCCCGGGAGTATACTACGAGCAGTACTTC. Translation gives CASSPSPGVYYEQYF.